Listed here is a single T cell receptor (beta chain). The antigen remains unidentified. The data originate from a study of cytomegalovirus exposure and HLA in healthy donors. The wider study: T cells numbering around 200 million yielded fewer than 140 million unique TCR beta sequences in an earlier analysis.

The CDR3 sequence is 12 residues long. Germline values: CDR1 SGHVS, CDR2 FNYEAQ. Deletions cut 6 bases from V and 8 bases from J, with 11 bases between. Study-wide results and caveats: Earlier analysis yielded a pattern in which most TCR beta V segments were productive about 90% or about 30% of the time. In a later analysis, specific HLA alleles were associated with more than 15,000 TCR beta sequences at a 0.05 false discovery rate. Relative to equally common others, HLA-associated TCR beta chains showed greater clonal expansion in a later analysis.

It was with 60 Vbeta and 13 Jbeta primers that the PCR ran. Generated by immunoSEQ multiplex PCR, the TCRdb table keeps only in-frame clones and is missing some. The sample yields approximately 170,000 clones, less than 85% seen once. The clonotype comes from a boy aged 2 to 10 in good health and CMV-seronegative. Sequenced material: PBMCs. The rearrangement joins TRBV7-6 to TRBJ2-1; TRBD2 might be the D (5 bases). The CDR3 bases are TGTGCCAGCAGTCCCCAGAGGGATGAGCAGTTCTTC. This gives the protein CASSPQRDEQFF.